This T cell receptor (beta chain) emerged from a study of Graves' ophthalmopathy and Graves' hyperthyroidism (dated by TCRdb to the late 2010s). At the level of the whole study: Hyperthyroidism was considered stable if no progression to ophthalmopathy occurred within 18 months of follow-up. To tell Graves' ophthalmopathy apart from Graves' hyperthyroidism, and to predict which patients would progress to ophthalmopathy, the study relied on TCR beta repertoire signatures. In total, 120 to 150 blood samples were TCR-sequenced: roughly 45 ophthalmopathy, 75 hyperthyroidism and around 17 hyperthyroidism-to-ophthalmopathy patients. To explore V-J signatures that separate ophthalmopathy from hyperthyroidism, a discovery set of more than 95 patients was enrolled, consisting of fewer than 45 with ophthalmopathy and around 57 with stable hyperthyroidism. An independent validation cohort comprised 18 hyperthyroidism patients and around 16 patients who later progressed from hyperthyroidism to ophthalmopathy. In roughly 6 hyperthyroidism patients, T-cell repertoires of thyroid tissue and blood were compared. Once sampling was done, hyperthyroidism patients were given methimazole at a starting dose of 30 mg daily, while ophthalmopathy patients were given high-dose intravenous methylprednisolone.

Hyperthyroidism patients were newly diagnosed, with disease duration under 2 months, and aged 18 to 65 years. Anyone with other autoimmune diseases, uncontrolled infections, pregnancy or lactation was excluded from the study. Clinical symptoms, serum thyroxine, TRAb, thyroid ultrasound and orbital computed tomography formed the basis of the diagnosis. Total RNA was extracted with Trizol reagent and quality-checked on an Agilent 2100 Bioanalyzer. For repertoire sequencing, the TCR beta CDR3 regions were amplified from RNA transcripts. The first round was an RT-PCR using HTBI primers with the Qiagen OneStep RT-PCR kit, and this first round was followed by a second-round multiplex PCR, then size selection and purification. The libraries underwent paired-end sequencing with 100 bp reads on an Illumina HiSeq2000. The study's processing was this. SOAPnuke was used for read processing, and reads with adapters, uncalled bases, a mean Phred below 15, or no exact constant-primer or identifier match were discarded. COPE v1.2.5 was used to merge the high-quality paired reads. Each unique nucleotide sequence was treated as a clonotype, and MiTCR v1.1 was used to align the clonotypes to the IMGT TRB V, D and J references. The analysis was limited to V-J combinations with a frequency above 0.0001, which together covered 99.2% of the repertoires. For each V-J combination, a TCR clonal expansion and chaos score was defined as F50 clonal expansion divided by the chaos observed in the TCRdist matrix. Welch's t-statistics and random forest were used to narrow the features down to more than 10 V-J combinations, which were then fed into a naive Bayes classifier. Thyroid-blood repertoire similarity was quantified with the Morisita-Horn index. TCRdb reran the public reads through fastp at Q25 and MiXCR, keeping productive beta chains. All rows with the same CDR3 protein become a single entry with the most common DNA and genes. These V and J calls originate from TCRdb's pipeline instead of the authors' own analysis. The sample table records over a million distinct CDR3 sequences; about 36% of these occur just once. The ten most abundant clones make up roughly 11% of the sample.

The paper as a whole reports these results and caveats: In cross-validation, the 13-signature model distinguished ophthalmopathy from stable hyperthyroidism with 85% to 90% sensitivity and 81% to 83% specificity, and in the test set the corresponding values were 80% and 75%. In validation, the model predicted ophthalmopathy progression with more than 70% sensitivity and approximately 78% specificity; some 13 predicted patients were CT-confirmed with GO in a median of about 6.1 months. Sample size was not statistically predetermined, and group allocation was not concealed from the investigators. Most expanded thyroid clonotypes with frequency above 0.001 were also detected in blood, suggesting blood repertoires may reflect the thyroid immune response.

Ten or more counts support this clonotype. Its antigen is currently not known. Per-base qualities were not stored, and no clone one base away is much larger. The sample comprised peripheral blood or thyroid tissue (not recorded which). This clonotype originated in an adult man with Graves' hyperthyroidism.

The nucleotide sequence reads as follows: TGCGCCAGCAGCTCCGGACAGGGGGCTTCTGGAAACACCATATATTTT. Protein translation: CASSSGQGASGNTIYF. This chain joins TRBV5-1 to TRBJ1-3; the junction holds 11 bases that match TRBD1. Based on the germline V gene, the CDR1 and CDR2 sequences are SGHRS and YFSETQ. Here V drops 3 bases and J drops 1 base, and the junction holds 3 bases not matched to any gene. The CDR3 measures 16 amino acids from cysteine to phenylalanine. Solely the CDR3 DNA is kept, with 48 bases framed from the first base.